The 2 T cell receptor beta chains below come from one sample, sequenced in a study of graft-versus-host responses after intestinal transplantation. The repertoire was sequenced with immunoSEQ multiplex PCR; TCRdb's copy has only in-frame clones and lacks some. The data show 35,000 to 45,000 clones, 93% seen once. The starting material was PBMCs, obtained 700 to 850 days after intestinal transplantation. These receptors all stem from a human patient who received an intestinal transplant, so some T cells may come from the graft donor.

The chain carries TRBV7-6 and TRBJ1-1; D is undetermined. The CDR3 runs to 14 residues. Germline CDR1 and CDR2: SGHVS and FNYEAQ. Trimming stripped 0 bases from V and 1 base from J, with 6 bases between. The DNA for the CDR3 is TGTGCCAGCAGCTTAGCCGGCGAGAACACTGAAGCTTTCTTT. This translates into CASSLAGENTEAFF.

This clone has more than one count but fewer than ten. The V gene is TRBV2, the J gene TRBJ1-6; unclear D gene. Germline V lookup: CDR1 SNHLY, CDR2 FYNNEI. The length of the CDR3 is 14 residues. The germline V and J ends were trimmed by 2 bases and 11 bases, with 13 bases remaining between them. CDR3 loop: CASSESREDPPLHF. The CDR3 bases are TGTGCCAGCAGTGAAAGTAGGGAGGATCCACCCCTCCACTTT. The full variable domain, completed using reference TRBV2 and TRBJ1-6, is EPEVTQTPSHQVTQMGQEVILRCVPISNHLYFYWYRQILGQKVEFLVSFYNNEISEKSEIFDDQFSVERPDGSNFTLKIRSTKLEDSAMYFCASSESREDPPLHFGNGTRLTVT.